What follows are 9 T cell receptor beta chains derived from one specimen sequenced in a study of cytomegalovirus exposure and HLA in healthy donors. PCR was performed using 60 Vbeta and 13 Jbeta primers. Produced via immunoSEQ multiplex PCR; TCRdb's table is partial and in-frame only. The table shows around 200,000 clones, with 80% to 90% occurring only once. Sequencing input: PBMCs. The receptors shown here come from a woman in her 30s in good health and CMV-seronegative.

This chain links TRBV29-1 with TRBJ2-6; D unresolved. Trimming removed 4 bases from V and 1 base from J, with 2 bases in between. Germline CDR1 and CDR2: SQVTM and ANQGSEA. The CDR3 sequence is 12 residues long. The DNA for the CDR3 is TGCAGCGTTGCTTCTGGGGCCAACGTCCTGACTTTC. It codes for CSVASGANVLTF.

This chain links TRBV14 with TRBJ2-2; TRBD2 agrees at 8 bases. The CDR3 is made up of 16 amino acids. The germline V gene encodes CDR1 SGHDN and CDR2 FVKESK. J lost 1 base, V lost 5 bases, and 6 bases had no gene match. The CDR3 coding sequence is TGTGCCAGCAGCAGAAATAGCGGGGTGAACACCGGGGAGCTGTTTTTT. Translated: CASSRNSGVNTGELFF. Using reference TRBV14 and TRBJ2-2 for the parts outside the CDR3, the full variable domain is EAGVTQFPSHSVIEKGQTVTLRCDPISGHDNLYWYRRVMGKEIKFLLHFVKESKQDESGMPNNRFLAERTGGTYSTLKVQPAELEDSGVYFCASSRNSGVNTGELFFGEGSRLTVL.

This sequence joins TRBV11-3 and TRBJ2-1; D is uncertain. The CDR3 covers 13 residues. The germline V gene has CDR1 SGHNT and CDR2 YENEEA. V was trimmed by 1 base and J by 4 bases, leaving 5 bases between them. Here the CDR3 reads CASSLGRYNEQFF. CDR3 bases: TGTGCCAGCAGCTTAGGCAGGTACAATGAGCAGTTCTTC.

The chain has TRBV18 and TRBJ2-7, with TRBD1 matching 7 bases. Germline loops: CDR1 KGHSH, CDR2 LQKENI. The CDR3 has 14 residues. V lost 5 bases to trimming and J lost 1 base; unmatched junction nucleotides: 5. The CDR3 here is CASSTDRNSYEQYF. CDR3 nucleotide sequence: TGTGCCAGCTCAACGGACAGGAATTCCTACGAGCAGTACTTC.

V is TRBV9 and J is TRBJ2-1; TRBD2 matches 8 bases. There are 14 residues in the CDR3. V was pared by 0 bases and J by 7 bases, with 3 bases of the junction left unmatched. The germline V gene has CDR1 SGDLS and CDR2 YYNGEE. CDR3 protein: CASSVGTSMNEQFF. The DNA of the CDR3 is TGTGCCAGCAGCGTAGGGACTAGCATGAATGAGCAGTTCTTC.

The rearrangement links TRBV2 to TRBJ1-2, with D maybe TRBD1 (6 bases). V was trimmed by 7 bases and J by 4 bases, leaving 25 bases between them. CDR3 size: 17 residues. Germline lookup yields CDR1 SNHLY and CDR2 FYNNEI. The CDR3 sequence is CASKGGQNNKGIYGYTF. Here the CDR3 DNA reads TGTGCCAGCAAGGGTGGACAGAACAATAAGGGGATCTATGGCTACACCTTC. The complete variable domain, with remaining parts taken from reference TRBV2 and TRBJ1-2, reads EPEVTQTPSHQVTQMGQEVILRCVPISNHLYFYWYRQILGQKVEFLVSFYNNEISEKSEIFDDQFSVERPDGSNFTLKIRSTKLEDSAMYFCASKGGQNNKGIYGYTFGSGTRLTVV.

The chain combines TRBV5-1 with TRBJ1-1; D gene ambiguous. Germline V gene sequence: CDR1 SGHRS, CDR2 YFSETQ. V was trimmed by 4 bases and J by 0 bases, leaving 19 bases between them. The CDR3 loop spans 17 amino acids. The CDR3 spells CASSPGGQILMNTEAFF. CDR3 nucleotide sequence: TGCGCCAGCAGCCCGGGCGGGCAGATACTCATGAACACTGAAGCTTTCTTT. The whole variable domain, filled in from reference TRBV5-1 and TRBJ1-1, reads KAGVTQTPRYLIKTRGQQVTLSCSPISGHRSVSWYQQTPGQGLQFLFEYFSETQRNKGNFPGRFSGRQFSNSRSEMNVSTLELGDSALYLCASSPGGQILMNTEAFFGQGTRLTVV.

The gene calls are TRBV6-5 and TRBJ2-2; 9 nucleotides line up with TRBD2. Germline CDR1 MNHEY, CDR2 SVGAGI. Trimming cost V 4 bases and J 4 bases; bases outside gene matches: 7. The CDR3 is 16 amino acids. In DNA, the CDR3 is TGTGCCAGCAGTTTAGGACTAGCGAGTCTCACCGGGGAGCTGTTTTTT. Protein sequence: CASSLGLASLTGELFF.

The chain employs TRBV29-1 and TRBJ2-5; 12 bases agree with TRBD2. The CDR3 covers 14 residues. Trimming at V came to 6 bases and at J to 1 base, leaving 3 bases not matched to a gene. Germline CDR1 is SQVTM and CDR2 is ANQGSEA. The DNA of the CDR3 is TGCAGCGTAGGGACTAGCGGGTTCCAAGAGACCCAGTACTTC. Translating it yields CSVGTSGFQETQYF.